This T cell receptor (beta chain) was sequenced during a study of blood T cell repertoires in COVID-19. As for the study in general: The samples span acute and convalescent COVID-19 from the United States, Italy and Spain.

The repertoire was sequenced with immunoSEQ multiplex PCR; TCRdb's copy has only in-frame clones and lacks some. Among approximately 220,000 clones, about 88% were seen once, and the ten largest hold about 2.6%. Clinical history as reported by participants underpinned cohort assignment. This TCR was recovered from a woman aged 25 to 39 who had recovered from COVID-19. Material for sequencing was PBMCs or T cells enriched from blood (not recorded which).

The CDR3 nucleotides read TGTGCCAGCAGCGTCGGAGGGGGCGATGAAAAACTGTTTTTT. Translating it yields CASSVGGGDEKLFF. This chain joins TRBV9 and TRBJ1-4; 7 nucleotides align to TRBD1. Germline CDR1 reads SGDLS; CDR2 reads YYNGEE. The CDR3 is 14 residues long. The J segment lost 6 bases and the V segment lost 2 bases, leaving 4 bases of the junction unmatched.